This T cell receptor beta chain came from a study of OX40 agonist ivuxolimab in advanced cancers. Looking at the study overall: Ivuxolimab is a fully human IgG2 antibody that activates OX40 (CD134). Dosing consisted of intravenous ivuxolimab at 0.01 to 10 mg/kg every 2 weeks. Regarding the study as a whole: Low normalized T-cell clonal expansion was also seen in some nonresponders.

Method: immunoSEQ multiplex PCR; TCRdb's copy keeps in-frame clones and lacks some. The table shows about 120,000 clones, with 75% to 90% occurring only once. As to this clone: What it binds is not known.

Autoimmune disease history or systemic immunosuppression led to patient exclusion. CDR3 size: 16 residues. Sequenced material: CD4+ or CD8+ T cells sorted from blood, taken in a trial of the OX40 agonist ivuxolimab. This receptor was obtained from an adult with an advanced solid tumor such as melanoma, head and neck, liver or kidney cancer. The chain uses TRBV21-1 and TRBJ2-1; TRBD2, as called in the table, went unchecked against the DNA. TRBV21-1 is described as a pseudogene. The CDR3 loop is CASSKGLAGPYNEQFF. CDR3 bases: TGTGCCAGCAGCAAAGGACTAGCGGGGCCCTACAATGAGCAGTTCTTC.